This is a list of T cell receptor beta chains from one sample in a study of neurological immune-mediated disorders. TCRdb re-called the 5' RACE reads with MiXCR, one entry per CDR3 protein. Among some 57,000 distinct CDR3 sequences, approximately 4.6% were seen once, and the ten largest hold 3.4%. The sequencing input was PBMCs. The receptors shown here come from a woman aged 50 to 60 with multiple sclerosis. The CDR3 runs from the conserved cysteine through the conserved F or W. A D gene is named only where the DNA matches it firmly. Where a row states a size, it is once, few, many or the class of an expanded clone; other rows omit it.

clone_size j_call v_call d_call cdr3_aa cdr3_nt
many TRBJ2-1 TRBV6-6 . CASLEEGNEQFF TGTGCCAGCCTCGAGGAGGGCAATGAGCAGTTCTTC
many TRBJ1-5 TRBV27 . CASSRTEYQPQHF TGTGCCAGCAGTAGGACGGAATATCAGCCCCAGCATTTT
many TRBJ2-1 TRBV7-8 TRBD2 CASSSGTSRNNEQFF TGTGCCAGCAGCTCGGGGACTAGCAGAAACAATGAGCAGTTCTTC
many TRBJ1-2 TRBV5-6 . CASRSPGAVPGNYGYTF TGTGCCAGCAGGTCACCCGGGGCGGTGCCCGGTAACTATGGCTACACCTTC
many TRBJ2-2 TRBV24-1 . CATSDVRGRVAGELFF TGTGCCACCAGTGATGTTCGTGGTAGGGTCGCCGGGGAGCTGTTTTTT
many TRBJ1-4 TRBV6-5 TRBD1 CASGSQGAPNEKLFF TGTGCCAGCGGGTCGCAGGGGGCGCCTAATGAAAAACTGTTTTTT
many TRBJ2-2 TRBV12-3/TRBV12-4 TRBD1 CASIGTGFLGELFF TGTGCCAGCATCGGGACAGGGTTTCTCGGGGAGCTGTTTTTT
many TRBJ1-4 TRBV7-2 . CASSQHGTTNEKLFF TGTGCCAGCAGCCAGCACGGCACAACTAATGAAAAACTGTTTTTT
many TRBJ2-3 TRBV6-6 TRBD1 CASRAHRDRSTDTQYF TGTGCCAGCAGGGCCCATCGGGACAGATCGACAGATACGCAGTATTTT
many TRBJ2-2 TRBV14 TRBD1 CASSPPGGQYTGELFF TGTGCCAGCAGCCCTCCTGGGGGACAGTACACCGGGGAGCTGTTTTTT
many TRBJ1-2 TRBV6-2/TRBV6-3 . CASTELGTGYGYTF TGTGCCAGCACCGAACTGGGGACTGGCTATGGCTACACCTTC
many TRBJ1-1 TRBV20-1 TRBD1 CSAGGTGTGEGLNTEAFF TGCAGTGCGGGAGGAACCGGGACAGGGGAGGGGCTGAACACTGAAGCTTTCTTT
many TRBJ2-2 TRBV3-1 . CASSLFTGELFF TGTGCCAGCAGCCTTTTCACCGGGGAGCTGTTTTTT
many TRBJ2-2 TRBV15 TRBD2 CATSRPGLAGTGELFF TGTGCCACCAGCAGACCCGGACTAGCGGGCACCGGGGAGCTGTTTTTT
few TRBJ1-6 TRBV20-1 . CSARKGEAWGSPLHF TGCAGTGCTAGAAAGGGGGAAGCCTGGGGTTCACCCCTCCACTTT
many TRBJ2-2 TRBV14 TRBD1 CASSQFFLGTVNTGELFF TGTGCCAGCAGCCAATTTTTTCTAGGGACAGTGAACACCGGGGAGCTGTTTTTT
. TRBJ2-5 TRBV5-5 . CASSSYGGQETQYF TGTGCCAGCAGCTCGTACGGGGGACAGGAGACCCAGTACTTC
many TRBJ2-5 TRBV7-8 . CASSFTSETQYF TGTGCCAGCAGCTTTACTAGCGAGACCCAGTACTTC
many TRBJ2-2 TRBV7-2 . CASSPPGPGELFF TGTGCCAGCAGCCCTCCGGGGCCCGGGGAGCTGTTTTTT
few TRBJ2-2 TRBV19 . CASRKVQGKPLAGELFF TGTGCCAGTAGAAAGGTACAGGGTAAGCCCCTCGCCGGGGAGCTGTTTTTT
. TRBJ1-1 TRBV7-2 . CASSLTWEAFF TGTGCCAGCAGCTTGACCTGGGAAGCTTTCTTT
many TRBJ2-3 TRBV7-8 . CASSLVGWGVIDTQYF TGTGCCAGCAGCTTAGTTGGGTGGGGAGTAATAGATACGCAGTATTTT
many TRBJ1-2 TRBV20-1 . CSAPDRPNYGYTF TGCAGTGCCCCGGACAGACCTAACTATGGCTACACCTTC
many TRBJ1-2 TRBV20-1 . CSATPRGLVGYTF TGCAGTGCTACCCCTAGGGGATTAGTTGGCTACACCTTC
. TRBJ1-3 TRBV7-2 . CASTGTAGNTIYF TGTGCCAGCACCGGGACTGCTGGAAACACCATATATTTT
many TRBJ1-5 TRBV20-1 . CSASNRNQPQHF TGCAGTGCTAGTAATCGCAATCAGCCCCAGCATTTT
many TRBJ2-3 TRBV11-3 TRBD2 CASSLEGGITDTQYF TGTGCCAGCAGCTTAGAGGGGGGGATCACAGATACGCAGTATTTT
many TRBJ2-2 TRBV11-1 TRBD2 CASSLRGANTGELFF TGTGCCAGCAGCTTACGGGGGGCGAACACCGGGGAGCTGTTTTTT
many TRBJ2-3 TRBV29-1 . CSVQRIEDSGTDTQYF TGCAGCGTCCAACGGATTGAGGACAGCGGCACAGATACGCAGTATTTT
many TRBJ2-3 TRBV27 TRBD2 CASRRLAGGTTDTQYF TGTGCCAGCCGCAGACTAGCGGGGGGAACCACAGATACGCAGTATTTT
. TRBJ2-1 TRBV11-3 . CASSSTRDEQFF TGTGCCAGCAGCTCGACTAGGGATGAGCAGTTCTTC
many TRBJ1-5 TRBV5-1 . CASSLDSNQPQHF TGCGCCAGCAGCTTGGATAGCAATCAGCCCCAGCATTTT
many TRBJ2-1 TRBV6-5 . CARNRCSYNEQFF TGTGCCAGAAACAGATGCTCCTACAATGAGCAGTTCTTC
many TRBJ1-5 TRBV27 . CASSPRENSNQPQHF TGTGCCAGCAGTCCCAGGGAAAATAGCAATCAGCCCCAGCATTTT
many TRBJ1-5 TRBV20-1 TRBD1 CSARDQTGKGNQPQNF TGCAGTGCTAGAGATCAGACAGGGAAGGGGAATCAGCCCCAGAATTTT